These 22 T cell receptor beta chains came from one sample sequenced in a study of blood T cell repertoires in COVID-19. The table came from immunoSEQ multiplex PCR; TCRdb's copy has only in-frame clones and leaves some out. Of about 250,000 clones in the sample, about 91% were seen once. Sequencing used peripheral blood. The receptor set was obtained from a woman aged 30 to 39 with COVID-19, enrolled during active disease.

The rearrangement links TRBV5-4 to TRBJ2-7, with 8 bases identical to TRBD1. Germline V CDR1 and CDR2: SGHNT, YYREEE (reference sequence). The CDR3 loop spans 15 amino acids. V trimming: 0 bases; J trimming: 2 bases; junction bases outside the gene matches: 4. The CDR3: CASSLEQGDTYEQYF. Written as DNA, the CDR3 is TGTGCCAGCAGCTTGGAACAGGGGGACACCTACGAGCAGTACTTC.

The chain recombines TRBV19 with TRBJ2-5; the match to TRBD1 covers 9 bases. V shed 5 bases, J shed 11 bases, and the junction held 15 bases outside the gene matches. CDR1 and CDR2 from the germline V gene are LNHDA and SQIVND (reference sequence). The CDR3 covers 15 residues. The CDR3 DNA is TGTGCCAGTAGTGCACAAGGGACAGGGATTTCGTCGCAGTACTTC. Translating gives CASSAQGTGISSQYF.

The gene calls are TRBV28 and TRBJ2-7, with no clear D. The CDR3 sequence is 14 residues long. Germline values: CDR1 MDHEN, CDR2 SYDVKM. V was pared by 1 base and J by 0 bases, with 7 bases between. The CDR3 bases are TGTGCCAGCAGTTTATCAGGCTACTCCTACGAGCAGTACGTC. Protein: CASSLSGYSYEQYV.

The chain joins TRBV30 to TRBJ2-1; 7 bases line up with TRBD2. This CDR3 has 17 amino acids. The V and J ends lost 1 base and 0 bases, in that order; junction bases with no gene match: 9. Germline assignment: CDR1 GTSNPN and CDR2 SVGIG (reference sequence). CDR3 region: CAWSGKGLSDSYNEQFF. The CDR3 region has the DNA TGTGCCTGGAGTGGAAAGGGACTATCCGACTCCTACAATGAGCAGTTCTTC.

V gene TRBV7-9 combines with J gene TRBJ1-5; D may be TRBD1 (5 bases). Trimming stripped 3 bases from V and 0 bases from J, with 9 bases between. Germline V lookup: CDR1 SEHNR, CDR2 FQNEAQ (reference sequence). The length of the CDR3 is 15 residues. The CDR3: CASSLGGDSNQPQHF. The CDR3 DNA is TGTGCCAGCAGCTTGGGGGGGGATAGCAATCAGCCCCAGCATTTT. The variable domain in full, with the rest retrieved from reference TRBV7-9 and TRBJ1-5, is DTGVSQNPRHKITKRGQNVTFRCDPISEHNRLYWYRQTLGQGPEFLTYFQNEAQLEKSRLLSDRFSAERPKGSFSTLEIQRTEQGDSAMYLCASSLGGDSNQPQHFGDGTRLSIL.

The CDR3 loop is CASSHIVGRRTDTQYF. The CDR3 DNA reads as TGTGCCAGCAGCCACATAGTCGGCAGGCGCACAGATACGCAGTATTTT. This chain joins TRBV14 and TRBJ2-3, with D uncertain. There are 16 residues in the CDR3. V was shortened by 3 bases and J by 1 base, with 14 bases between the two germline ends. CDR1 is SGHDN, CDR2 FVKESK, per germline.

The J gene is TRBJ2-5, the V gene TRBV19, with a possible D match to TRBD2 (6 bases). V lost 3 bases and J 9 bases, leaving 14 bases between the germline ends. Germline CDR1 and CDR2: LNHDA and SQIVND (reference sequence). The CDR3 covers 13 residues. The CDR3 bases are TGTGCCAGTAGTATGGGGAGGCTGGAGGCCCAGTACTTC. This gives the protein CASSMGRLEAQYF.

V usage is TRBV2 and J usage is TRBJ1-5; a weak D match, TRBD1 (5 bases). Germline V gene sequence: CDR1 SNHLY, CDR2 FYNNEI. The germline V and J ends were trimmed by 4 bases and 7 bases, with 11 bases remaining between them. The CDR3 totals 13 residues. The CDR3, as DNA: TGTGCCAGCAGTGTAGGGGCAGGACAGCCCCAGCATTTT. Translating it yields CASSVGAGQPQHF.

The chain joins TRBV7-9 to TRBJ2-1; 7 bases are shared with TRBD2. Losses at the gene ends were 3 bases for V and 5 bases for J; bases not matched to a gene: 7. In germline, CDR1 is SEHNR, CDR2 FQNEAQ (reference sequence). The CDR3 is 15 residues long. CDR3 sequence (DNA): TGTGCCAGCAGCTTTGGACTAGACGGAAACAATGAGCAGTTCTTC. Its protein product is CASSFGLDGNNEQFF.

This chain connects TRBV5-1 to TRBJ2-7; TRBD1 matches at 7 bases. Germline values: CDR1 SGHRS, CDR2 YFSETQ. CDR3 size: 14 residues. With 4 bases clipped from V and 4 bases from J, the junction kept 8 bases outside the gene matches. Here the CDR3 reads CASSPRQGAYEQYF. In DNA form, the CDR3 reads TGCGCCAGCAGCCCCCGACAGGGCGCATACGAGCAGTACTTC. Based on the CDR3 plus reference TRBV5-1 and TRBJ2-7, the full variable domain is KAGVTQTPRYLIKTRGQQVTLSCSPISGHRSVSWYQQTPGQGLQFLFEYFSETQRNKGNFPGRFSGRQFSNSRSEMNVSTLELGDSALYLCASSPRQGAYEQYFGPGTRLTVT.

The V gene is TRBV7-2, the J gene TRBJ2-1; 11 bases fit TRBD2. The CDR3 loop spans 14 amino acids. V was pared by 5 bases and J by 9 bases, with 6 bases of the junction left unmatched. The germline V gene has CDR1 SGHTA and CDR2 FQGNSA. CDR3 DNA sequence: TGTGCCAGCAGCCTTAGCGGGGGGGCCGGTGAGCAGTTCTTC. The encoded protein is CASSLSGGAGEQFF. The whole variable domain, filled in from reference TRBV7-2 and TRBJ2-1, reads GAGVSQSPSNKVTEKGKDVELRCDPISGHTALYWYRQSLGQGLEFLIYFQGNSAPDKSGLPSDRFSAERTGGSVSTLTIQRTQQEDSAVYLCASSLSGGAGEQFFGPGTRLTVL.

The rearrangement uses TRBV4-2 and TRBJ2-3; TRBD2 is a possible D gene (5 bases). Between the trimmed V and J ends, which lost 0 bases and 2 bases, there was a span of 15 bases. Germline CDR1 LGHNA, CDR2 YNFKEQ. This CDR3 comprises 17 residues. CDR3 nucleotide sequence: TGTGCCAGCAGCCAAGATCGAGGGAGCACAAACACAGATACGCAGTATTTT. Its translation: CASSQDRGSTNTDTQYF.

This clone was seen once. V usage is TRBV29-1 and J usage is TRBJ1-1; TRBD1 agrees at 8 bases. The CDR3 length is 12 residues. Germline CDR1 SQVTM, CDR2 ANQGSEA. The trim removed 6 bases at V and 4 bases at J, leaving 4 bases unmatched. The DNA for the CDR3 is TGCAGCGTGACAGGGGTAAGCACTGAAGCTTTCTTT. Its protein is CSVTGVSTEAFF.

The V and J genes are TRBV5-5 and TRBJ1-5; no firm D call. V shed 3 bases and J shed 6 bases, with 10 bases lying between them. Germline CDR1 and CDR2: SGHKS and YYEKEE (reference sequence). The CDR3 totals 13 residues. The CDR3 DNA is TGTGCCAGCAGCTCCCTACTACTTCAGCCCCAGCATTTT. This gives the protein CASSSLLLQPQHF.

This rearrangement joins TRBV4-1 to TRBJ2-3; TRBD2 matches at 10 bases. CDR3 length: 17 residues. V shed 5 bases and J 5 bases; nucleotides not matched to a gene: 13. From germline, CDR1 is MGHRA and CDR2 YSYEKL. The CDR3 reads CASSIAGGREIGDTQYF. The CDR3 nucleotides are TGCGCCAGCAGCATAGCGGGAGGACGGGAGATCGGAGATACGCAGTATTTT.

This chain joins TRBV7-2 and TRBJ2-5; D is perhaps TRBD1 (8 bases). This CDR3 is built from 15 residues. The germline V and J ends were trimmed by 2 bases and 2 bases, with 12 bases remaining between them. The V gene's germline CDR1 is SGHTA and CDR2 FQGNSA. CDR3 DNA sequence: TGTGCCAGCAGCTTACAACAGGGGGGGCAAGAGACCCAGTACTTC. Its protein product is CASSLQQGGQETQYF. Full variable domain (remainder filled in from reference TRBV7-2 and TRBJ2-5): GAGVSQSPSNKVTEKGKDVELRCDPISGHTALYWYRQSLGQGLEFLIYFQGNSAPDKSGLPSDRFSAERTGGSVSTLTIQRTQQEDSAVYLCASSLQQGGQETQYFGPGTRLLVL.

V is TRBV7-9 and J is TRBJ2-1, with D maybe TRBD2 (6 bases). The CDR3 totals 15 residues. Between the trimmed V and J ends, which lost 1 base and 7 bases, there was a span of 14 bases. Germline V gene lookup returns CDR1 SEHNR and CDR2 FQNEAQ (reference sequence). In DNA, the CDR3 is TGTGCCAGCAGCTTAGAGGGCGGAGGGTCGAATGAGCAGTTCTTC. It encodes CASSLEGGGSNEQFF.

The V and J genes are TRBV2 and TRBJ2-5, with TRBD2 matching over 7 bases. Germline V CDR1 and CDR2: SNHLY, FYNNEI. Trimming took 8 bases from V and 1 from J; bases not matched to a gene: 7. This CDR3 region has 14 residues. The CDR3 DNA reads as TGTGCCAGCGGGAGGGATACCCTCCAAGAGACCCAGTACTTC. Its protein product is CASGRDTLQETQYF.

For the CDR3, the DNA is TGTGCCAGCAGCAAAACCTGGGACTTGAGCACAGATACGCAGTATTTT. Translating gives CASSKTWDLSTDTQYF. This chain links TRBV7-8 with TRBJ2-3; TRBD2 might be the D (6 bases). V gave up 5 bases and J gave up 0 bases, with 15 bases separating them. Germline CDR1 is SGHVS and CDR2 is FQNEAQ. The CDR3 length is 16 residues.

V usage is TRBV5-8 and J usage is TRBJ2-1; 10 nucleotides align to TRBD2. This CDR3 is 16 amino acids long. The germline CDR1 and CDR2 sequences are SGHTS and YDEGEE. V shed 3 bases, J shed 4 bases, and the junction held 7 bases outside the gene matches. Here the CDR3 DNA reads TGTGCCAGCAGCTACCAGCGGGGGGGCCGGTACAATGAGCAGTTCTTC. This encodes CASSYQRGGRYNEQFF. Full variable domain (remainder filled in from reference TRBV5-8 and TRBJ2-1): EAGVTQSPTHLIKTRGQQATLRCSPISGHTSVYWYQQALGLGLQFLLWYDEGEERNRGNFPPRFSGRQFPNYSSELNVNALELEDSALYLCASSYQRGGRYNEQFFGPGTRLTVL.

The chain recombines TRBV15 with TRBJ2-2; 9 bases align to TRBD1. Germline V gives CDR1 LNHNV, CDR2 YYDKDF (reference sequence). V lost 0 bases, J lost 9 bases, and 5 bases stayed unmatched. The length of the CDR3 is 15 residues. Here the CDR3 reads CATSRDLDRGRELFF. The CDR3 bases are TGTGCCACCAGCAGAGATCTGGACAGGGGCCGGGAGCTGTTTTTT. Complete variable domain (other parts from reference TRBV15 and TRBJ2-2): DAMVIQNPRYQVTQFGKPVTLSCSQTLNHNVMYWYQQKSSQAPKLLFHYYDKDFNNEADTPDNFQSRRPNTSFCFLDIRSPGLGDTAMYLCATSRDLDRGRELFFGEGSRLTVL.

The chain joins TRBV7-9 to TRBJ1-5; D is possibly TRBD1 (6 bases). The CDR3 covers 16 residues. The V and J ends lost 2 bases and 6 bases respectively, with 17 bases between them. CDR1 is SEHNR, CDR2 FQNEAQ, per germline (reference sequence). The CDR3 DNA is TGTGCCAGCAGCTTATCCGGGCAGGGGCCGACTCAGCCCCAGCATTTT. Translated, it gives CASSLSGQGPTQPQHF.